These 20 T cell receptor beta chains share one sample of origin, sequenced in a study of blood T cell repertoires in COVID-19. Sequencing used immunoSEQ multiplex PCR; TCRdb keeps in-frame clones, though not all of them. The table shows about 170,000 clones, with about 83% occurring only once. Specimen: PBMCs or T cells enriched from blood (not recorded which). These receptors all come from a woman aged 50 to 60 in a cohort exposed to, infected with or recovered from COVID-19 (not recorded which).

The chain joins TRBV27 to TRBJ2-1; possible D gene TRBD2, 5 bases. V was pared by 8 bases and J by 4 bases, with 12 bases between. CDR1 MNHEY and CDR2 SMNVEV come from the germline V gene (reference sequence). The CDR3 consists of 13 residues. This CDR3 is CASHEGQYNEQFF. The CDR3, as DNA: TGTGCCAGCCATGAGGGCCAGTACAATGAGCAGTTCTTC.

The chain has TRBV2 and TRBJ1-5, with TRBD1 as a possible D gene (6 bases). This CDR3 contains 12 residues. The V end lost 9 bases, the J end lost 3 bases, and 9 bases lay between the germline ends. The germline CDR1 and CDR2 sequences are SNHLY and FYNNEI. CDR3 bases: TGTGCCAGAGGACAGAACAATCAGCCCCAGCATTTT. This codes for CARGQNNQPQHF.

Notes on this clone: No conserved phenylalanine or tryptophan ends this CDR3, so it is likely a read error. It is unclear where the CDR3 begins or ends on the DNA, so no DNA is shown, and the CDR3 is as TCRdb lists it. V usage is TRBV21-1 and J usage is TRBJ2-4; the table's D call of TRBD2 was not tested on the DNA. TRBV21-1 is described as a pseudogene. With termini counted, the CDR3 has 19 amino acids. The CDR3 is CASSKGPRLGSDRYWSRGG.

V is TRBV6-5 and J is TRBJ2-1; 8 positions match TRBD2. Losses at the gene ends were 8 bases for V and 7 bases for J; bases not matched to a gene: 10. CDR3 length: 14 amino acids. CDR1 is MNHEY and CDR2 is SVGAGI in the germline V gene. The CDR3 is CASEGLELGNEQFF. As DNA, the CDR3 is TGTGCCAGCGAGGGACTAGAGTTAGGGAATGAGCAGTTCTTC.

This sequence joins TRBV19 and TRBJ2-7, with a weak D call TRBD1 (5 bases). The V end lost 2 bases, the J end lost 2 bases, and 16 bases lay between the germline ends. CDR3 length: 16 residues. Germline V gene sequence: CDR1 LNHDA, CDR2 SQIVND (reference sequence). The CDR3 region has the DNA TGTGCCAGTAGTATATTCGACAGAACGCCGACCTACGAGCAGTACTTC. It codes for CASSIFDRTPTYEQYF.

The chain recombines TRBV29-1 with TRBJ2-7, with 7 bases aligning to TRBD1. In germline, CDR1 is SQVTM, CDR2 ANQGSEA. The CDR3 spans 12 residues. V dropped 4 bases and J dropped 0; count of bases not matched to a gene: 0. CDR3 nucleotides: TGCAGCGTTGGGGACAGCTCCTACGAGCAGTACTTC. Translated, it gives CSVGDSSYEQYF.

The gene calls are TRBV11-2 and TRBJ2-1, with 10 bases identical to TRBD1. This CDR3 contains 16 residues. With 5 bases clipped from V and 6 bases from J, the junction kept 10 bases outside the gene matches. Looked up from germline, CDR1 is SGHAT and CDR2 is FQNNGV. In DNA form, the CDR3 reads TGTGCCAGCAGCAACACGGGACAGGGGTTGGGCAATGAGCAGTTCTTC. It specifies CASSNTGQGLGNEQFF. Variable domain in full (rest from reference TRBV11-2 and TRBJ2-1): EAGVAQSPRYKIIEKRQSVAFWCNPISGHATLYWYQQILGQGPKLLIQFQNNGVVDDSQLPKDRFSAERLKGVDSTLKIQPAKLEDSAVYLCASSNTGQGLGNEQFFGPGTRLTVL.

The count of this clone is one. J is TRBJ2-2 and V is TRBV24-1, with D possibly being TRBD1 (6 bases). The V and J ends lost 5 bases and 2 bases respectively, with 14 bases between them. This CDR3 spans 16 amino acids. The germline gives CDR1 KGHDR, CDR2 SFDVKD. The CDR3 DNA is TGTGCCACCAGTGTCTCCCGGGACACCAACACCGGGGAGCTGTTTTTT. It codes for CATSVSRDTNTGELFF.

V usage is TRBV3-1 (or the pseudogene TRBV3-2) and J usage is TRBJ2-3; TRBD2 agrees at 7 bases. This CDR3 spans 12 amino acids. Germline CDR1 reads LGHDT; CDR2 reads YNNKEL (reference sequence). Trimming took 0 bases from V and 14 from J; bases not matched to a gene: 5. Here the CDR3 DNA reads TGTGCCAGCAGCCAAGATAGGAGGACTAGGTATTTT. Its protein is CASSQDRRTRYF.

V and J are TRBV7-2 and TRBJ1-5; 8 bases align to TRBD1. The germline gives CDR1 SGHTA, CDR2 FQGNSA. The V segment lost 3 bases and the J segment 6 bases; nucleotides outside the gene matches: 7. The CDR3 covers 15 residues. Here the CDR3 DNA reads TGTGCCAGCAGCTTTCAAGCAGGGGGCTCTCAGCCCCAGCATTTT. It specifies CASSFQAGGSQPQHF. Using reference TRBV7-2 and TRBJ1-5 for the parts outside the CDR3, the full variable domain is GAGVSQSPSNKVTEKGKDVELRCDPISGHTALYWYRQSLGQGLEFLIYFQGNSAPDKSGLPSDRFSAERTGGSVSTLTIQRTQQEDSAVYLCASSFQAGGSQPQHFGDGTRLSIL.

V is TRBV7-9 and J is TRBJ2-5; 7 bases line up with TRBD1. The germline V gene has CDR1 SEHNR and CDR2 FQNEAQ (reference sequence). V lost 5 bases and J lost 5; bases outside the gene matches: 14. The CDR3 contains 16 residues. This CDR3 reads CASSTPLKGAGETQYF. CDR3 DNA: TGTGCCAGCAGCACGCCCCTAAAGGGGGCTGGGGAGACCCAGTACTTC. Full variable domain (rest looked up from reference TRBV7-9 and TRBJ2-5): DTGVSQNPRHKITKRGQNVTFRCDPISEHNRLYWYRQTLGQGPEFLTYFQNEAQLEKSRLLSDRFSAERPKGSFSTLEIQRTEQGDSAMYLCASSTPLKGAGETQYFGPGTRLLVL.

V is TRBV5-1 and J is TRBJ2-2; D ambiguous. Between the trimmed V and J ends, which lost 0 bases and 4 bases, there was a span of 7 bases. The CDR3 loop spans 14 amino acids. Germline loops: CDR1 SGHRS, CDR2 YFSETQ. CDR3 bases: TGCGCCAGCAGCTTGGCCGCGAGCACCGGGGAGCTGTTTTTT. It is translated as CASSLAASTGELFF.

This sequence joins TRBV3-1 (or the pseudogene TRBV3-2) and TRBJ2-3; 10 bases are a match to TRBD2. Germline CDR1 and CDR2: LGHDT and YNNKEL (reference sequence). This CDR3 region has 18 residues. The V and J ends lost 4 bases and 0 bases, in that order; junction bases with no gene match: 10. CDR3 loop: CASSRRLAGVSSTDTQYF. CDR3 nucleotide sequence: TGTGCCAGCAGCCGCAGGCTAGCGGGAGTCAGTAGCACAGATACGCAGTATTTT.

V is TRBV6-6 and J is TRBJ2-1, with a possible D match to TRBD2 (5 bases). CDR1 and CDR2 (germline): MNHNY, SVGAGI (reference sequence). The CDR3 runs to 12 residues. Trimming left V 2 bases short and J 7 bases short, with 6 bases between. The CDR3 reads CASSYGGNEQFF. DNA of the CDR3: TGTGCCAGCAGTTACGGAGGTAATGAGCAGTTCTTC.

V usage is TRBV5-6 and J usage is TRBJ1-1, with D hard to call. The CDR3 runs 15 residues. Germline CDR1 SGHDT, CDR2 YYEEEE. V was clipped by 1 base and J by 10 bases, with 20 bases between them. The CDR3, as DNA: TGTGCCAGCAGCTTGCCCGAATGGGAGGGATTTGTAGCTTTCTTT. Its protein is CASSLPEWEGFVAFF.

This clone came up once. The J gene is TRBJ2-5, the V gene TRBV30; 7 nucleotides line up with TRBD1. V shed 2 bases and J 5 bases; nucleotides not matched to a gene: 8. The CDR3 totals 14 residues. Germline values: CDR1 GTSNPN, CDR2 SVGIG (reference sequence). CDR3 sequence (DNA): TGTGCCTGGAGTCATAACAGGGGTCCGGAGACCCAGTACTTC. Protein: CAWSHNRGPETQYF.

Only one count was recorded for this clone. The gene calls are TRBV28 and TRBJ2-5, with a possible D match to TRBD1 (5 bases). Between the trimmed V and J ends, which lost 4 bases and 1 base, there was a span of 10 bases. The length of the CDR3 is 14 residues. Germline V lookup: CDR1 MDHEN, CDR2 SYDVKM. DNA for the CDR3: TGTGCCAGCAGTTCCCAGGGTCCCCAAGAGACCCAGTACTTC. Protein product: CASSSQGPQETQYF.

CDR3 loop: CASSKPWLAGVAPRPRSYNEQFF. Here the CDR3 DNA reads TGTGCCAGCAGCAAACCTTGGCTAGCGGGAGTCGCCCCGAGGCCCCGGTCCTACAATGAGCAGTTCTTC. The rearrangement uses TRBV21-1 and TRBJ2-1; TRBD2, the D gene given by the table, was not confirmed from the DNA. TRBV21-1 represents a pseudogene. This CDR3 spans 23 amino acids.

The chain has TRBV5-5 and TRBJ1-4; D is undetermined. Germline assignment: CDR1 SGHKS and CDR2 YYEKEE (reference sequence). The V end lost 4 bases, the J end lost 0 bases, and 10 bases lay between the germline ends. CDR3 length: 15 residues. The CDR3 protein is CASSGREATNEKLFF. The DNA for the CDR3 is TGTGCCAGCAGCGGCCGGGAAGCAACTAATGAAAAACTGTTTTTT.

This chain joins TRBV7-6 and TRBJ1-1; D is ambiguous. This CDR3 is built from 13 residues. The V and J ends lost 4 bases and 7 bases respectively, with 13 bases between them. From germline, CDR1 is SGHVS and CDR2 FNYEAQ. The CDR3 reads CASSYQLADEAFF. CDR3 DNA sequence: TGTGCCAGCAGCTACCAGTTGGCCGATGAAGCTTTCTTT.